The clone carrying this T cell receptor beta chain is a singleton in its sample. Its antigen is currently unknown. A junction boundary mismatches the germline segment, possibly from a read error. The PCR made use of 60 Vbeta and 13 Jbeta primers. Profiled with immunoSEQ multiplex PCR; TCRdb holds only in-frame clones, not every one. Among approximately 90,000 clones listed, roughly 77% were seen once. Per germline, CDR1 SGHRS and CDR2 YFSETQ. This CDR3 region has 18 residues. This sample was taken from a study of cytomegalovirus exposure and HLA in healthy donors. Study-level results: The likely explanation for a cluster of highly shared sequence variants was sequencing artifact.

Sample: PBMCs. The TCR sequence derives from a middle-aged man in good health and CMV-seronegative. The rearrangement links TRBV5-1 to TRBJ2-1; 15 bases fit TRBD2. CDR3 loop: CATSPGTSGRPSYNEQFF. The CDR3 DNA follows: TGCGCCACCAGCCCAGGGACTAGCGGGAGGCCGTCCTACAATGAGCAGTTCTTC.